This T cell receptor (beta chain) was obtained from a study of T cells after yellow fever vaccination. This clonotype is classed as medium-sized (0.01 to 0.1%). It was through 5'RACE template switching that TCR cDNA was made, with a universal primer site and UMIs added. Each CDR3 protein is one row after TCRdb ran MiXCR on the 5' RACE reads. The profile shows just over 25,000 distinct CDR3 sequences, about 5.5% of them singletons. The V gene's germline CDR1 is DFQATT and CDR2 SNEGSKA (reference sequence). V was clipped by 4 bases and J by 13 bases; unmatched bases: 13. CDR3 length equals 13 residues. Sequencing was performed on PBMCs, either bulk or a sorted T-cell subset (CD4+, CD8+, memory, or dextramer-sorted; not recorded which), taken 15 days after the yellow fever booster vaccination. The gene calls are TRBV20-1 and TRBJ2-4, with 7 nucleotides matching TRBD2. The sequence was obtained from a man aged 30-40 years who received the YFV17D yellow fever vaccine. CDR3 amino acids: CSATSLAGTKQYF. In DNA, the CDR3 is TGCAGTGCTACATCCCTGGCCGGGACTAAGCAGTACTTC.